These 17 T cell receptor beta chains were all obtained from the same sample, sequenced in a study of CD8+CD57+ T cells in acquired aplastic anemia. Template material for TCR beta VDJ and CDR3 profiling consisted of genomic DNA. MiXCR, applied by TCRdb to the reads, yields one record per CDR3 protein. The table includes approximately 200,000 distinct CDR3 sequences, 50% to 75% detected once. The sample consisted of sorted CD4+, CD8+, or CD8+CD57+ T cells (not recorded which) from PBMCs. These receptors came from a human donor with severe aplastic anemia or a healthy control (not recorded which).

The chain uses TRBV2 and TRBJ2-7; 13 nucleotides match TRBD2. The CDR3 is 15 residues long. CDR1 SNHLY and CDR2 FYNNEI come from the germline V gene. The ends lost 3 bases at V and 5 bases at J; junction bases unmatched: 4. CDR3 nucleotide sequence: TGTGCCAGCAGTGATGGACTAGCGGGAGTGAACGAGCAGTACTTC. This gives the protein CASSDGLAGVNEQYF. Using reference TRBV2 and TRBJ2-7 for the parts outside the CDR3, the full variable domain is EPEVTQTPSHQVTQMGQEVILRCVPISNHLYFYWYRQILGQKVEFLVSFYNNEISEKSEIFDDQFSVERPDGSNFTLKIRSTKLEDSAMYFCASSDGLAGVNEQYFGPGTRLTVT.

The gene calls are TRBV9 and TRBJ2-7; D gene unclear. There are 12 residues in the CDR3. V was shortened by 0 bases and J by 8 bases, with 9 bases between the two germline ends. Germline V gene sequence: CDR1 SGDLS, CDR2 YYNGEE. In DNA, the CDR3 is TGTGCCAGCAGCGTAGTTTCGGGCAAGCAGTACTTC. Translation: CASSVVSGKQYF.

The chain carries TRBV7-9 and TRBJ1-2; D is unclear. CDR3 length: 15 residues. The germline V gene has CDR1 SEHNR and CDR2 FQNEAQ (reference sequence). The V end lost 3 bases, the J end lost 9 bases, and 20 bases lay between the germline ends. As DNA, the CDR3 is TGTGCCAGCAGCTTCTCATCTCCGCCGCCCGGGTGCTACACCTTC. Translating it yields CASSFSSPPPGCYTF.

The chain links TRBV14 to TRBJ2-7; D is unresolved. CDR3 length equals 14 residues. From germline, CDR1 is SGHDN and CDR2 FVKESK. Trimming pared 0 bases from V and 5 bases from J, leaving 11 bases between. CDR3 sequence: CASSQDLWEHEQYF. The CDR3 region has the DNA TGTGCCAGCAGCCAAGATCTTTGGGAACACGAGCAGTACTTC.

The rearrangement uses TRBV29-1 and TRBJ1-1; D unclear. The germline gives CDR1 SQVTM, CDR2 ANQGSEA. V was cut by 4 bases and J by 0 bases, with 15 bases left in between. The CDR3 has 15 amino acids. CDR3 DNA sequence: TGCAGCGTTGGATTGGGAAAACCTTTGAACACTGAAGCTTTCTTT. Translating gives CSVGLGKPLNTEAFF.

V gene TRBV7-9 combines with J gene TRBJ2-7, with a tentative D call TRBD1 (6 bases). The germline V and J ends were trimmed by 3 bases and 4 bases, with 13 bases remaining between them. This CDR3 region has 14 residues. CDR1 SEHNR and CDR2 FQNEAQ come from the germline V gene (reference sequence). The CDR3 region is CASSLSTQGYEQYF. The DNA for the CDR3 is TGTGCCAGCAGCTTGTCCACACAGGGTTACGAGCAGTACTTC.

This clonotype came up once. The J gene is TRBJ2-7, the V gene TRBV2; 7 bases map to TRBD2. The CDR3 loop spans 15 amino acids. The ends lost 3 bases at V and 5 bases at J; junction bases unmatched: 10. The V gene's germline CDR1 is SNHLY and CDR2 FYNNEI. The CDR3 DNA reads as TGTGCCAGCAGTGACCCAGCGGGGAAGGGTAACGAGCAGTACTTC. Translating gives CASSDPAGKGNEQYF.

Only a few counts were recorded for this clonotype. The gene calls are TRBV2 and TRBJ1-1; D gene unclear. Germline loops: CDR1 SNHLY, CDR2 FYNNEI. V was trimmed by 6 bases and J by 1 base, leaving 12 bases between them. This CDR3 spans 14 amino acids. The CDR3 DNA sequence: TGTGCCAGCAGCGGGATAGGAGCGAACACTGAAGCTTTCTTT. Amino acid sequence: CASSGIGANTEAFF.

The chain links TRBV24-1 to TRBJ2-2, with 7 bases lining up with TRBD1. Germline trimming cut 12 bases from V and 0 bases from J; bases unmatched to any gene: 6. CDR1 is KGHDR, CDR2 SFDVKD, per germline. The CDR3 is 14 residues long. The CDR3 loop is CAPVGQANTGELFF. DNA of the CDR3: TGTGCCCCAGTCGGACAGGCGAACACCGGGGAGCTGTTTTTT.

This sequence joins TRBV20-1 and TRBJ1-6, with D possibly TRBD1 on 5 matching bases. Trimming took 1 base from V and 9 from J, leaving 16 bases between them. In germline, CDR1 is DFQATT, CDR2 SNEGSKA (reference sequence). This CDR3 comprises 15 residues. CDR3 region: CSARVGAGRTSPLHF. As DNA, the CDR3 is TGCAGTGCTAGAGTCGGGGCAGGGCGGACTTCACCCCTCCACTTT.

This clonotype was picked up a small number of times. The chain joins TRBV15 to TRBJ1-5; tentative D call: TRBD1 (6 bases). V lost 4 bases and J lost 4, with 23 bases in between. Germline loops: CDR1 LNHNV, CDR2 YYDKDF (reference sequence). The CDR3 totals 18 residues. The CDR3 DNA reads as TGTGCCACCAGCATATTACCAGCGGGGGCGCGCCCTAATCAGCCCCAGCATTTT. Protein: CATSILPAGARPNQPQHF.

There are a few counts of this clonotype. The rearrangement joins TRBV7-9 to TRBJ2-7; 9 bases are shared with TRBD1. V shed 1 base, J shed 6 bases, and the junction held 10 bases outside the gene matches. CDR1 is SEHNR, CDR2 FQNEAQ, per germline (reference sequence). There are 16 residues in the CDR3. CDR3 sequence (DNA): TGTGCCAGCAGCTTAGGCACCGGGACAGGGTTGAGCGAGCAGTACTTC. This encodes CASSLGTGTGLSEQYF.

The genes are TRBV6-1 and TRBJ1-1, with unresolved D. Germline V lookup: CDR1 MNHNS, CDR2 SASEGT. There are 16 residues in the CDR3. The ends were cut back, 3 bases at V and 0 bases at J, with 14 bases in the middle. CDR3 amino acids: CASSDTVSALNTEAFF. CDR3 coding DNA: TGTGCCAGCAGTGACACGGTCTCAGCCCTGAACACTGAAGCTTTCTTT.

The chain combines TRBV24-1 with TRBJ2-7; perhaps TRBD1 as D (7 bases). V dropped 2 bases and J dropped 6 bases, with 19 bases sitting between them. Germline V gene data show CDR1 as KGHDR and CDR2 as SFDVKD. CDR3 size: 16 residues. CDR3 sequence reads: CATSDSLGTQGGEQYF. The CDR3 DNA sequence: TGTGCCACCAGTGATTCTCTCGGGACGCAGGGGGGCGAGCAGTACTTC.

The chain couples TRBV2 to TRBJ1-2; 7 nucleotides align to TRBD1. The germline CDR1 and CDR2 sequences are SNHLY and FYNNEI. The CDR3 totals 14 residues. V was pared by 5 bases and J by 1 base, with 4 bases of the junction left unmatched. The CDR3 DNA reads TGTGCCAGCAGTAAAACAGGGGTTAACTATGGCTACACCTTC. It encodes CASSKTGVNYGYTF.

V usage is TRBV14 and J usage is TRBJ2-7; D may match TRBD1 or TRBD2 (5 bases each). Germline loops: CDR1 SGHDN, CDR2 FVKESK. CDR3 length: 15 residues. Trimming removed 1 base at V and 5 bases at J, with 15 bases between. The CDR3 bases are TGTGCCAGCAGCCAAGGTAGGGGAGAGTCGGACGAGCAGTACTTC. It is translated as CASSQGRGESDEQYF.

The chain recombines TRBV5-1 with TRBJ2-1; no firm D call. Trimming stripped 0 bases from V and 4 bases from J, with 8 bases between. This CDR3 has 14 amino acids. CDR1 and CDR2 (germline): SGHRS, YFSETQ. DNA of the CDR3: TGCGCCAGCAGCTTGGGGCAGTCATACAATGAGCAGTTCTTC. Protein: CASSLGQSYNEQFF.